The subject of this entry is one T cell receptor (beta chain). The data stem from a study of blood T cells in healthy people across ages. A minimum of 7 million PBMCs was isolated per sample. It was with a sample-barcoded 5' primer and a J-beta primer mix that a second PCR of roughly 6 to 12 cycles was run. A 12-random-nucleotide template-switch adaptor tagged each cDNA molecule. TCRdb recomputed calls from the 5' RACE reads with MiXCR, one row per CDR3 protein. Of around 650,000 distinct CDR3 sequences in the sample, roughly two fifths were seen once. Specimen: blood. The clonotype comes from a man aged 80 or over in good health.

The DNA of the CDR3 is TGTGCCTCAACATCCGGGACCAAAAACATTCAGTACTTC. Encoded protein: CASTSGTKNIQYF. This rearrangement joins TRBV30 to TRBJ2-4, with D possibly matching TRBD2 (5 bases). This CDR3 has 13 amino acids. Deletions cut 7 bases from V and 2 bases from J, with 12 bases between. Germline V CDR1 and CDR2: GTSNPN, SVGIG (reference sequence).